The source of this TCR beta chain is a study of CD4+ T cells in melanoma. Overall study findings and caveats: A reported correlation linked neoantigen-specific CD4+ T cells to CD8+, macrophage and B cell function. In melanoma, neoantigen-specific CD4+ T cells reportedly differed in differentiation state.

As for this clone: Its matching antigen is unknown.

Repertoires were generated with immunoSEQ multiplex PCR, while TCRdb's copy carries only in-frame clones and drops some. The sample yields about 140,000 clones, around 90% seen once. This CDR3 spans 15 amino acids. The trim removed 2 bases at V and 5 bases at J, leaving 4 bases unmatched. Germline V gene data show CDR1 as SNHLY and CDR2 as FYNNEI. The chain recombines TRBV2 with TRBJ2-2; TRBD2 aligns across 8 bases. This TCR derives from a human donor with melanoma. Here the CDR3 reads CASSETGGATGELFF. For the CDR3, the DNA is TGTGCCAGCAGTGAAACGGGGGGGGCAACCGGGGAGCTGTTTTTT.